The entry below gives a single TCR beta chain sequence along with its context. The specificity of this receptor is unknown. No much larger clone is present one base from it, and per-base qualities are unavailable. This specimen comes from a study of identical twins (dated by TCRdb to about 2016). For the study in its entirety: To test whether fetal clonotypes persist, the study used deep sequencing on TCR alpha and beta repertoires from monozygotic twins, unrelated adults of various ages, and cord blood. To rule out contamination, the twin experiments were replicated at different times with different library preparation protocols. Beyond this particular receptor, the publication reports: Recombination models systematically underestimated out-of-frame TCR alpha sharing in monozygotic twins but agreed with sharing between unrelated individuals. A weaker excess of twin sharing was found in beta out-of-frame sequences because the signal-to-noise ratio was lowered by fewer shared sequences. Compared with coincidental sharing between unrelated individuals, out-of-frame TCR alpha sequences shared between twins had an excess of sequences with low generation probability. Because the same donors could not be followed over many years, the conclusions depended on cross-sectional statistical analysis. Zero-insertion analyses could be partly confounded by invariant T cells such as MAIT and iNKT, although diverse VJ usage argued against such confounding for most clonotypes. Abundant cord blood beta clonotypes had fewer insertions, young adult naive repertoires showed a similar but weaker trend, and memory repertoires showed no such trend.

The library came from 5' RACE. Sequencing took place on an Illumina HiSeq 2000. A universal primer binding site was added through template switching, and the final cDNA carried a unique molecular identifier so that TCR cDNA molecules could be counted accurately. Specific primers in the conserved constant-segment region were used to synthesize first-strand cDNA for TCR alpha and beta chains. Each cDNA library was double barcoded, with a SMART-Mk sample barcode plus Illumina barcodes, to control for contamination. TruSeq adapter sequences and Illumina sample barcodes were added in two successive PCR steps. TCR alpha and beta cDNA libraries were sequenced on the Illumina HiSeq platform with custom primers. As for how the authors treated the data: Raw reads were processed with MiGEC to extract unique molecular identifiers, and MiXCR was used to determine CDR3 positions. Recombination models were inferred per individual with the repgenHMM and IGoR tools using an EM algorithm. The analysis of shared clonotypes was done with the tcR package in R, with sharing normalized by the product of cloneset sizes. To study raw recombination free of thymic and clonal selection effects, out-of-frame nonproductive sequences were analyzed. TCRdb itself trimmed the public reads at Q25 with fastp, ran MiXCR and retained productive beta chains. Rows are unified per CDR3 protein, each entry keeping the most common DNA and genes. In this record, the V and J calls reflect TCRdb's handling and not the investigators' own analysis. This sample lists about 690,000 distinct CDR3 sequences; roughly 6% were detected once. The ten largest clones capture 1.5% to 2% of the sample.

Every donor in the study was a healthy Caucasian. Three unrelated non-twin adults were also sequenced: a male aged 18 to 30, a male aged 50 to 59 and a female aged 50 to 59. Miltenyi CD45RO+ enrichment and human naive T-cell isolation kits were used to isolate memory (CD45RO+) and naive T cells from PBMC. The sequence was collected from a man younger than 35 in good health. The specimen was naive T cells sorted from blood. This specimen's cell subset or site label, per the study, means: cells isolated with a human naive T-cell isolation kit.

In nucleotide form, the sequence is TGCAGTGCTAGTCAGGGGGAAGGGTACAATGAGCAGTTCTTC. The encoded protein is CSASQGEGYNEQFF. The chain is made from TRBV20-1 and TRBJ2-1; TRBD1 matches 7 bases in the middle. Compared with germline, V lacks 3 bases and J lacks 4 bases; bases without a gene match: 6. From cysteine to phenylalanine, the CDR3 is 14 amino acids long. CDR3 DNA only is kept here, 42 bases in frame from base 1. CDR1 and CDR2, looked up from the germline V gene (reference sequence), are DFQATT and SNEGSKA.